This record looks at one T cell receptor (beta chain) sequence and its context. TCRdb's table, derived via immunoSEQ multiplex PCR, lists solely in-frame clones and lacks some. The sample holds around 300,000 clones, over 75% seen once. The data were taken from a study of blood T cell repertoires in COVID-19. Turning to the study itself: Sample material is recorded as cDNA or gDNA derived from T cells, B-cell-depleted T cells, or PBMCs.

The CDR3 has 13 amino acids. CDR1 and CDR2 (germline): SEHNR, FQNEAQ (reference sequence). With 5 bases removed from V and 7 bases from J, the gap between germline ends came to 14 bases. The specimen sequenced was peripheral blood. The rearrangement uses TRBV7-9 and TRBJ1-2; D may be TRBD1 (5 bases). The receptor was isolated from a middle-aged man with active or convalescent COVID-19. The CDR3 nucleotides read TGTGCCAGCAGCGTCAGACAGAGAGGTGGCTACACCTTC. Its protein product is CASSVRQRGGYTF. The whole variable domain, remainder taken from reference TRBV7-9 and TRBJ1-2, is DTGVSQNPRHKITKRGQNVTFRCDPISEHNRLYWYRQTLGQGPEFLTYFQNEAQLEKSRLLSDRFSAERPKGSFSTLEIQRTEQGDSAMYLCASSVRQRGGYTFGSGTRLTVV.